This TCR beta chain was captured by sequencing in a study of T cells in Graves' hyperthyroidism and ophthalmopathy. Every diagnosis used clinical symptoms, serum thyroxine and TRAb, thyroid ultrasound and orbital computed tomography. Using RNA transcripts as the source, TCR beta CDR3 regions were amplified. Carried out on the TCR CDR3, a first-round RT-PCR used the HTBI primer set. TCRdb re-called the multiplex PCR reads with MiXCR, one entry per CDR3 protein. The table lists about 600,000 distinct CDR3 sequences, approximately 16% of them singletons. Germline assignment: CDR1 SNHLY and CDR2 FYNNEI. The CDR3 spans 15 residues. V shed 6 bases, J shed 0 bases, and the junction held 5 bases outside the gene matches. This clonotype has ten or more counts.

The sample comprised blood. The chain carries TRBV2 and TRBJ2-1; 7 nucleotides line up with TRBD1. This sequence was found in a woman aged 40 to 49 with Graves' ophthalmopathy. CDR3 sequence reads: CASRTGQSSYNEQFF. The CDR3 coding sequence is TGTGCCAGCAGGACGGGACAGAGCTCCTACAATGAGCAGTTCTTC.